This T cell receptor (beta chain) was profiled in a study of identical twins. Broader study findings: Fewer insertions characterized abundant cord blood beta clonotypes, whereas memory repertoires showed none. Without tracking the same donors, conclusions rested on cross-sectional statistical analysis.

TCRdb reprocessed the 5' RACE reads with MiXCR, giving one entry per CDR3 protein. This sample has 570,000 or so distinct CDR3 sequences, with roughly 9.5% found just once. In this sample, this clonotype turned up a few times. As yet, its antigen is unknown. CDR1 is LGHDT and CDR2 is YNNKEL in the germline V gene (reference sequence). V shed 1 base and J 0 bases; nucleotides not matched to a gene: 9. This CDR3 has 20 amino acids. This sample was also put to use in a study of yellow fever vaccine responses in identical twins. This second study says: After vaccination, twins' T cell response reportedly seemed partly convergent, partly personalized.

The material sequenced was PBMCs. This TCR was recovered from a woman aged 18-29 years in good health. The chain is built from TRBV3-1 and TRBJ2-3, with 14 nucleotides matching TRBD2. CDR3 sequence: CASSQVSGTSGGPSTDTQYF. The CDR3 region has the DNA TGTGCCAGCAGCCAAGTTTCCGGGACTAGCGGGGGACCTAGCACAGATACGCAGTATTTT.